Listed below are T cell receptor beta chains from one sample, sequenced in a study of T cell responses to AZD1222 COVID-19 vaccine. Profiled with immunoSEQ multiplex PCR; TCRdb holds only in-frame clones, not every one. The table lists roughly 140,000 clones, about nine tenths of them singletons. Sequencing was performed on peripheral blood, taken on day 0 of AZD1222 vaccination. Source of these receptors: an adult in good health. Both conserved end residues are trimmed from each CDR3.

TRBJ1-2,TRBV7-9,ASSRGVLSYGYT
TRBJ1-1,TRBV12-3/TRBV12-4,ASSLRRTVRAF
TRBJ1-5,TRBV19,AGGRNQPQH
TRBJ1-3,TRBV21-1,ASSKGVSISDTIY
TRBJ2-5,TRBV2,ASSEIGGGQETQY
TRBJ1-1,TRBV6-5,ASSYTYRAGAAF
TRBJ1-1,TRBV4-2,ASSLDRGGAF
TRBJ1-6,TRBV30,AWAGLLVGSPLH
TRBJ2-7,TRBV2,ASRVDRSHEQY
TRBJ2-1,TRBV28,ASSSPGTSAVRVTYNEQF
TRBJ1-5,TRBV2,ASKGGVNQPQH
TRBJ2-1,TRBV5-8,ASSLASYTGGYYNEQF
TRBJ2-7,TRBV6-2/TRBV6-3,ASSFPSTGEVSYEQY
TRBJ1-1,TRBV5-6,ASSPGTGGLVTEAF
TRBJ1-2,TRBV19,ASSTYREGNYGYT
TRBJ2-1,TRBV14,ASSPVRGDTRYNEQF
TRBJ1-2,TRBV5-1,ASSPTGQGYGYT
TRBJ1-5,TRBV4-2,ASGSSGGNQPQH
TRBJ2-2,TRBV2,ASSNRERTTGELF
TRBJ2-1,TRBV7-2,ASSPLGRGVSNEQF
TRBJ1-1,TRBV7-2,ASSPQVGVNTEAF
TRBJ1-1,TRBV10-3,AIQQGVTNTEAF
TRBJ1-5,TRBV6-5,ASRDRANQPQH
TRBJ1-2,TRBV7-9,ASSWAGGANYGYT
TRBJ1-6,TRBV28,ASRPRGPNSPLH
TRBJ2-7,TRBV27,ASSAAGPVESYEQY
TRBJ1-5,TRBV27,ASSARAYSNQPQH
TRBJ1-5,TRBV12-3/TRBV12-4,ASRRDREPQH
TRBJ1-1,TRBV4-3,ASSQEGSEIMNTEAF